This T cell receptor beta chain was profiled in a study of beta chain features in type 1 diabetes. The sequenced template was cDNA made from the entire isolated RNA. Only in-frame clones appear in the TCRdb table, and some are missing; sequencing was by immunoSEQ multiplex PCR. Of 200,000 to 300,000 clones listed, about 30% were seen once; the top ten hold 3.5% to 4%. With 4 bases removed from V and 6 bases from J, the gap between germline ends came to 10 bases. CDR1 SGHTA and CDR2 FQGNSA come from the germline V gene. The CDR3 loop spans 13 amino acids. The chain employs TRBV7-2 and TRBJ1-5, with D possibly matching TRBD1 (5 bases). The sequencing sample was made of central memory CD4+ T cells from blood. The sequence was collected from a man aged 30 to 39 in good health. The CDR3 is CASSSQGPQPQHF. CDR3 coding DNA: TGTGCCAGCAGCTCTCAGGGACCTCAGCCCCAGCATTTT.